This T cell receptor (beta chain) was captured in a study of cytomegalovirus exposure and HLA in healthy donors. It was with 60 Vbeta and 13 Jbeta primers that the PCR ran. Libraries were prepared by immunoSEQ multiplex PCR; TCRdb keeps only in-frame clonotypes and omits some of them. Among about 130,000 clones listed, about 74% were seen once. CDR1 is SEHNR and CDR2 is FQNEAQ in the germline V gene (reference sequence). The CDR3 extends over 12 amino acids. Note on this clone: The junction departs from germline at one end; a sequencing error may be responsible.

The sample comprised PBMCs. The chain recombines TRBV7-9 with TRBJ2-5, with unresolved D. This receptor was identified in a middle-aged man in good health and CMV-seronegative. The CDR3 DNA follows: TGTACCAGCAGCCCTACCGAGGAGACCCAGTACTTC. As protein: CTSSPTEETQYF.